This TCR beta chain comes out of a study of blood T cell repertoires in COVID-19 (dated by TCRdb to 2019 to 2021). With regard to the full study: ImmuneRACE Cohort 3 recovered participants were defined by two consecutive negative NP/OP PCR tests, healthcare professional clearance, or symptom resolution. The prospective study material was composed of cDNA or gDNA derived from T cells, B-cell-depleted T cells, or PBMCs. HLA class I and class II types, where available, came from metadata supplied by the sample provider rather than from assay-based typing. The samples were drawn from two sources: the first 160 participants of the ongoing ImmuneRACE study, and approximately 1,300 subjects contributed by 6 global collaborators. The repertoires were released in a freely available public database intended as a resource for research on the immune response to SARS-CoV-2. Samples covering the acute and convalescent phases of COVID-19 were provided by collaborators in the United States, Italy and Spain. The dataset comprised deeply sampled blood TCRbeta repertoires from subjects exposed to, actively infected with, or recovered from COVID-19. Sample metadata almost always included a de-identified subject ID, COVID-19 status, age in years and sex. Overall study outcomes, separate from this receptor: How much clinical and demographic metadata was included differed by source and by participant, and the metadata was provided uncurated.

From cysteine to phenylalanine, the CDR3 is 14 amino acids long. The sequence is cut down to CDR3 DNA, 42 bases in frame from base 1. The junction shows trimming of 0 bases on V and 5 bases on J, plus 10 bases between the germline ends. The germline V gene gives CDR1 as LGHNA and CDR2 as YSLEER. TCRbeta CDR3 regions were amplified from genomic DNA using the immunoSEQ Assay, a bias-controlled multiplex PCR. In the original analysis: The number of nucleated cells in each sample was estimated from the amplification of reference gene primers within the assay. Sequence reads were collapsed and filtered to measure the absolute abundance of every unique TCRbeta CDR3 rearrangement. For each sample, productive Simpson clonality was calculated as the square root of Simpson's diversity index over productive rearrangements. As stored in TCRdb, this immuneACCESS dataset retains in-frame rearrangements with V and J assigned. A fraction of the clones does not appear; measured against another copy, unresolved V genes explain less than half of the discrepancy, and the remainder lacks a known reason. For V, J and clone size, that table is used; D and trimming come from the DNA. In all, the sample holds roughly 200,000 clones, and about 85% of those were seen once. The ten largest clones take up around 25% of the sample.

In the case of this clone: The target of this receptor is not known. Qualities for individual bases were not recorded, and no much larger clone is one base off.

In the prospective study, participants were about 18 to 100 years old, resided in approximately 25 geographic areas of the United States, and were enrolled through a virtual design. In the prospective study, cohorts were assigned on the basis of participant-reported clinical history obtained from a screening survey and a study questionnaire. In the prospective study, whole blood, serum and a nasopharyngeal or oropharyngeal swab were collected from each participant by mobile phlebotomists. Participants in the prospective study had the option to provide additional blood draws and questionnaires over an approximately 2-month period. Before DNA extraction, prospective study blood samples were shipped either frozen or at room temperature.

The specimen sequenced was PBMCs or T cells enriched from blood (not recorded which). The sequence is built from TRBV4-3 and TRBJ1-2; TRBD1 might be the D gene, on 5 matching bases. This clonotype originated in a middle-aged woman in a cohort exposed to, infected with or recovered from COVID-19 (not recorded which). The DNA sequence is given as TGCGCCAGCAGCCAAGATGGGGGGAAATATGGCTACACCTTC. Its coded protein is CASSQDGGKYGYTF.